Listed below are T cell receptor beta chains from one sample, sequenced in a study of blood T cell repertoires in COVID-19. The repertoire was sequenced with immunoSEQ multiplex PCR; TCRdb's copy has only in-frame clones and lacks some. Among tens of thousands of clones listed, 75% to 85% were seen once. Sequenced sample: peripheral blood. These receptors all come from a man aged 55 to 70 with COVID-19, enrolled during active disease. Each CDR3 is given with its conserved first and last residue. A D gene is named only where the DNA matches it firmly.

V gene,D gene,CDR3 protein
TRBV6-5,TRBD1,CASRPGQGGSGELFF
TRBV5-4,NA,CASSLAGGNTEAFF
TRBV7-2,NA,CASSPTPGRRELFF
TRBV30,NA,CAWFSGRGTGELFF
TRBV6-5,TRBD1,CASSYGQGDEKLFF
TRBV5-8,TRBD2,CASSSTSGRSSYNEQFF
TRBV3-1/TRBV3-2,NA,CASSQPQGTEKLFF
TRBV5-1,NA,CASSPTRRNTEAFF
TRBV13,NA,CASSLGRGRAEGEKLFF
TRBV11-2,TRBD1,CASSLGTGGIYEQYF
TRBV5-1,NA,CASSSYSGGTEAFF
TRBV6-1,NA,CASSFGTNTGELFF
TRBV24-1,TRBD2,CATSDLVGLAGTPPFYEQYF
TRBV19,NA,CASSPYKNTEAFF
TRBV6-1,TRBD1,CASSETGTARYNEQFF
TRBV12-3/TRBV12-4,NA,CASSGRSTGELFF
TRBV19,NA,CASGVSQPQHF
TRBV27,TRBD2,CASSWGLAGGPYNEQFF
TRBV25-1,NA,CASSGWVGSYEQYF
TRBV5-1,NA,CASSLEFGGRSYEQYF
TRBV14,TRBD2,CASSQGLAGTDTQYF
TRBV5-4,TRBD1,CASSIGQGANSYEQYF
TRBV3-1/TRBV3-2,NA,CASRAPQGGEQYF
TRBV7-2,TRBD2,CASSLGGGAGTDTQYF
TRBV5-1,NA,CASSFRGPRDGYTF
TRBV6-5,NA,CASSYSSLSMNTEAFF
TRBV25-1,TRBD1,CASSPSDRVQDEQFF
TRBV29-1,TRBD2,CSVEDPSGSYEQYF
TRBV6-6,NA,CASSKGTTTGEAFF
TRBV5-1,TRBD1,CASSLGTGASSPLHF
TRBV7-2,TRBD1,CASSPRTGESYEQYF
TRBV3-1/TRBV3-2,NA,CASSQDPPRGGNTEAFF
TRBV9,TRBD1,CASSVAGIGTGPYNEQFF
TRBV3-1/TRBV3-2,NA,CASSLQTGPEQYF
TRBV2,NA,CASSQYNEQFF
TRBV12-3/TRBV12-4,NA,CASSFIRETQYF
TRBV7-9,NA,CASSFGQLNTEAFF
TRBV29-1,NA,CSVETVAKNIQYF
TRBV7-9,NA,CASSPRQRGNTEAFF
TRBV3-1/TRBV3-2,NA,CASSPLQGREQYF
TRBV5-1,NA,CASSLDSGSKGNTIYF
TRBV10-3,NA,CAISESTALTEAFF
TRBV6-6,TRBD2,CAISGRYTGELFF
TRBV7-9,NA,CASSLPRGGTDTQYF
TRBV4-2,TRBD2,CASSPQGAGGGNEQFF
TRBV5-1,TRBD2,CASSAAPSGVNNEQFF
TRBV5-4,TRBD2,CASTLMASGIYTQYF
TRBV7-2,NA,CASSLKARRLTDNEQFF
TRBV18,NA,CASSPSNEQYF
TRBV11-2,NA,CASSHWTGTDTQYF
TRBV19,NA,CASSIDRFNQPQHF
TRBV6-4,TRBD2,CASSDSTSGPNEQFF
TRBV6-6,TRBD2,CASSPGTSGAPLTRFHTQYF